The T cell receptor (beta chain) described here comes from a study of blood T cell repertoires in COVID-19. Germline V gives CDR1 MNHNS, CDR2 SASEGT. V was cut by 3 bases and J by 4 bases, with 10 bases left in between. The CDR3 sequence is 14 residues long. Donors were grouped by their self-reported clinical history. Sequencing used immunoSEQ multiplex PCR; TCRdb keeps in-frame clones, though not all of them. Here the sample spans 190,000 or so clones, about 83% being singletons. The gene calls are TRBV6-1 and TRBJ1-5; D possibly corresponds to TRBD1 (5 bases). The sample comprised PBMCs or T cells enriched from blood (not recorded which). The clonotype was recovered from a woman under 40 who had recovered from COVID-19. CDR3 in amino acids: CASSEQGGNQPQHF. CDR3 coding DNA: TGTGCCAGCAGTGAGCAGGGAGGAAATCAGCCCCAGCATTTT.